This T cell receptor beta chain was observed in a study of CD8+CD57+ T cells in acquired aplastic anemia. To note about this clonotype: Its antigen is currently unknown.

It was genomic DNA that served as the template for profiling TCR beta VDJ and CDR3. TCRdb reprocessed the reads via MiXCR and lists one record per CDR3 protein. The top ten hold more than 10% of the sample, which has some 140,000 distinct CDR3 sequences, 40% to 65% seen once. Germline trimming cut 0 bases from V and 4 bases from J; bases unmatched to any gene: 6. The germline gives CDR1 WSHSY, CDR2 SAAADI. The CDR3 covers 16 residues. Whole-study results and caveats: No significant patient-versus-control difference appeared in CD8+ Simpson's diversity.

Patients picked for sequencing had shown CD8+CD57+ cell expansion detected by flow cytometry. The chain carries TRBV10-2 and TRBJ2-5, with TRBD2 matching 9 bases. Sequenced sample: sorted CD4+, CD8+, or CD8+CD57+ T cells (not recorded which) from PBMCs. The receptor's source is a human donor with aplastic anemia. In DNA, the CDR3 is TGCGCCAGCAGTGAGTCGGCGGGGGGGCAGAGAGAGACCCAGTACTTC. This translates into CASSESAGGQRETQYF.